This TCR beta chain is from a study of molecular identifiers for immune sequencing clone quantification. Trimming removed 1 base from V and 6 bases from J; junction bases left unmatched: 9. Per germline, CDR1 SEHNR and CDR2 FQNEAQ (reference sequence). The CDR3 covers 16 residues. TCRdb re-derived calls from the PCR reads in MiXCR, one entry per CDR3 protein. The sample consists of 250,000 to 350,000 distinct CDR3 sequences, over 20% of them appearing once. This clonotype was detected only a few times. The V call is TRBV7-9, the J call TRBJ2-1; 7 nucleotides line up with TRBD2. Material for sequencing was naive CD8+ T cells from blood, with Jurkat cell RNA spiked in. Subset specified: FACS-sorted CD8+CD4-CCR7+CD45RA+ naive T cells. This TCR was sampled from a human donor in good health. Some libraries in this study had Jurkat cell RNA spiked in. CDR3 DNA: TGTGCCAGCAGCTTAGTAACCGGGACTACCCCCAATGAGCAGTTCTTC. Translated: CASSLVTGTTPNEQFF.